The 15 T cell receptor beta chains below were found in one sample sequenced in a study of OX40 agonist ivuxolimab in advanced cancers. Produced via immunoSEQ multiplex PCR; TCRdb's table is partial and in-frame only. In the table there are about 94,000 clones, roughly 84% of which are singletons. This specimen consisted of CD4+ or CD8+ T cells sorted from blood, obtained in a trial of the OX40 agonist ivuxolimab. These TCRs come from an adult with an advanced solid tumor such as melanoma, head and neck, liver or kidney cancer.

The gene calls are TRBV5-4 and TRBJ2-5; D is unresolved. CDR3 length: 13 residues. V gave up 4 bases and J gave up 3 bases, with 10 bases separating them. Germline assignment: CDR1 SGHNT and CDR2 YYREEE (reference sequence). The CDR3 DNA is TGTGCCAGCAGCCCGGACGGAGAAGAGACCCAGTACTTC. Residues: CASSPDGEETQYF.

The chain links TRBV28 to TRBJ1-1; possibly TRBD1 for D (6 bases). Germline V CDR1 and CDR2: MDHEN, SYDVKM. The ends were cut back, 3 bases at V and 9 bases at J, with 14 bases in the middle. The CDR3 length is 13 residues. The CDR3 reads CASSLGRTGKAFF. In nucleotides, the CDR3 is TGTGCCAGCAGTTTGGGAAGAACAGGGAAAGCTTTCTTT.

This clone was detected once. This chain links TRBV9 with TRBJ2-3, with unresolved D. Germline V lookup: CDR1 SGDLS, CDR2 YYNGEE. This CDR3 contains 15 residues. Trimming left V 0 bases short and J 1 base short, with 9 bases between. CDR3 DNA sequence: TGTGCCAGCAGCGTAGGAAATGTGGGCACAGATACGCAGTATTTT. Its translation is CASSVGNVGTDTQYF.

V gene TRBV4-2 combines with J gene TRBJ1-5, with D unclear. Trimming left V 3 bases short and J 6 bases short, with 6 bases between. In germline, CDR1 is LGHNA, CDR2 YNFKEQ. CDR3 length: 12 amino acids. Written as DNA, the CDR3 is TGTGCCAGCAGCCATTTAGGTCAGCCCCAGCATTTT. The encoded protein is CASSHLGQPQHF.

In DNA form, the CDR3 reads TGCGCCAGCAGTGAAGGGACAGGGGGCCCCGGGGAGCTGTTTTTT. Translation: CASSEGTGGPGELFF. The rearrangement uses TRBV10-1 and TRBJ2-2; 12 bases map to TRBD1. This CDR3 is built from 15 residues. In germline, CDR1 is WNHNN, CDR2 SYGVQD (reference sequence). The V segment lost 3 bases and the J segment 6 bases; nucleotides outside the gene matches: 2.

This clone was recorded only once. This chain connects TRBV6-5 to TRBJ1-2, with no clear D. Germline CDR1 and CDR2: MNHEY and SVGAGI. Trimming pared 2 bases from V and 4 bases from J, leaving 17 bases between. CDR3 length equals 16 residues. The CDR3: CASSYRSLQASYGYTF. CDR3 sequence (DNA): TGTGCCAGCAGTTACAGATCCCTTCAGGCCTCCTATGGCTACACCTTC.

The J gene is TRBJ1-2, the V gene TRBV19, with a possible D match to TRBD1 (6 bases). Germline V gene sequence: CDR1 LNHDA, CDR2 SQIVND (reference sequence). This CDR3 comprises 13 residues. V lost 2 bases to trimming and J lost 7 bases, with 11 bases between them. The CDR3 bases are TGTGCCAGTAGTATAAGGGGGGAAACTGGCTACACCTTC. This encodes CASSIRGETGYTF.

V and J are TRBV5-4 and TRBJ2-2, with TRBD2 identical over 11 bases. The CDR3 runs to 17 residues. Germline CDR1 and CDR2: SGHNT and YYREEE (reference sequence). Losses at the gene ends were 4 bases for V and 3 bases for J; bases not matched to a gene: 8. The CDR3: CASSQGTSGGHTGELFF. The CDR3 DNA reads TGTGCCAGCAGCCAGGGAACTAGCGGGGGACACACCGGGGAGCTGTTTTTT.

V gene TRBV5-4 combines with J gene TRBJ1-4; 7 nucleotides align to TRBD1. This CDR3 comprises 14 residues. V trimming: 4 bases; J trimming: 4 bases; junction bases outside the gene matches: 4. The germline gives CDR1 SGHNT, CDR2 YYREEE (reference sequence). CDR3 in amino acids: CASSVDRVNEKLFF. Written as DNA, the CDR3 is TGTGCCAGCAGCGTAGACAGGGTTAATGAAAAACTGTTTTTT. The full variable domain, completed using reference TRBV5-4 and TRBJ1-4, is ETGVTQSPTHLIKTRGQQVTLRCSSQSGHNTVSWYQQALGQGPQFIFQYYREEENGRGNFPPRFSGLQFPNYSSELNVNALELDDSALYLCASSVDRVNEKLFFGSGTQLSVL.

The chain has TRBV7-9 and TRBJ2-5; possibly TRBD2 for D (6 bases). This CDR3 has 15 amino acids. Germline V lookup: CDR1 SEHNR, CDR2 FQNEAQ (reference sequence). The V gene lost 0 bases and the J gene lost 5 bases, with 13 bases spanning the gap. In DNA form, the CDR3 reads TGTGCCAGCAGCTTAGCGGGCGGGGACTGGGAGACCCAGTACTTC. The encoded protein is CASSLAGGDWETQYF.

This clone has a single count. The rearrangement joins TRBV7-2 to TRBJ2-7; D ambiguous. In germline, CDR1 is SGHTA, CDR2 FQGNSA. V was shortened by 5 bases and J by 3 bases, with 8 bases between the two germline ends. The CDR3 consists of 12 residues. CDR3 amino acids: CASSPTFYEQYF. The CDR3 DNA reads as TGTGCCAGCAGCCCCACCTTCTACGAGCAGTACTTC.

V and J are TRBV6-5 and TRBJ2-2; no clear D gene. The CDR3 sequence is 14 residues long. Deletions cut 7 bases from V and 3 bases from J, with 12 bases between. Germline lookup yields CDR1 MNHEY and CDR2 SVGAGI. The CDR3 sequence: CASTTEGHTGELFF. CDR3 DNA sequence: TGTGCCAGCACCACGGAAGGGCACACCGGGGAGCTGTTTTTT.

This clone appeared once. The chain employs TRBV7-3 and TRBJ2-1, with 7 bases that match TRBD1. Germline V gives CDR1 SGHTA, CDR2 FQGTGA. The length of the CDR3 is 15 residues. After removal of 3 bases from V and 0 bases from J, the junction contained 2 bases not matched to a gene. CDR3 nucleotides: TGTGCCAGCAGCTTGGACAGGAGCTCCTACAATGAGCAGTTCTTC. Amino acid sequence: CASSLDRSSYNEQFF.

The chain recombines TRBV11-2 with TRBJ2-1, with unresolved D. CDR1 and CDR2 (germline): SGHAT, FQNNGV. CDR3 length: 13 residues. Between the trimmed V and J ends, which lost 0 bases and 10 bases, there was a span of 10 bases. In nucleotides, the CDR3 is TGTGCCAGCAGCTTAGATGCGGCAAGGGAGCAGTTCTTC. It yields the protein CASSLDAAREQFF.

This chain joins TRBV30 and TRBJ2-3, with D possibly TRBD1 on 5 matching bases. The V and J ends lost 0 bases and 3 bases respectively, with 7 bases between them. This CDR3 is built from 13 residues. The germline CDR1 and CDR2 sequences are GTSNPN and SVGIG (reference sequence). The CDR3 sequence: CAWSVQGTDTQYF. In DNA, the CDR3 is TGTGCCTGGAGTGTTCAGGGAACAGATACGCAGTATTTT.